One and the same sample provided the 23 T cell receptor beta chains below, sequenced in a study of shared clonotypes between healthy human individuals. TCRdb's table, derived via immunoSEQ multiplex PCR, lists solely in-frame clones and lacks some. The sample holds a few hundred thousand clones, around 81% seen once. The specimen sequenced was PBMCs. The origin of the receptors is a woman aged 35 to 49 in good health. Some clones in this sample may be carry-over from other donors' samples.

V usage is TRBV5-6 and J usage is TRBJ2-6, with a tentative D call TRBD1 (5 bases). CDR1 is SGHDT, CDR2 YYEEEE, per germline. Trimming cost V 4 bases and J 0 bases, with 17 bases left between them. The CDR3 consists of 18 residues. This CDR3 is CASSPWGRMSSGANVLTF. The CDR3, as DNA: TGTGCCAGCAGCCCGTGGGGCAGAATGTCCTCTGGGGCCAACGTCCTGACTTTC.

The chain links TRBV2 to TRBJ2-7; D may correspond to TRBD1 or TRBD2 (5 bases each). This CDR3 contains 14 residues. Germline V lookup: CDR1 SNHLY, CDR2 FYNNEI. Trimming left V 4 bases short and J 5 bases short, with 15 bases between. The CDR3 bases are TGTGCCAGCAGTGGGGGGTGGAGTATGGACGAGCAGTACTTC. It translates to CASSGGWSMDEQYF.

The V and J genes are TRBV15 and TRBJ2-5; the D is unclear. Germline values: CDR1 LNHNV, CDR2 YYDKDF (reference sequence). The length of the CDR3 is 14 residues. Trimming stripped 1 base from V and 5 bases from J, with 11 bases between. CDR3 amino acids: CATSRVRSAETQYF. CDR3 sequence (DNA): TGTGCCACCAGCAGAGTTCGGTCGGCGGAGACCCAGTACTTC.

The J gene is TRBJ1-2, the V gene TRBV27; TRBD1 aligns across 7 bases. The CDR3 covers 13 residues. Germline V gives CDR1 MNHEY, CDR2 SMNVEV (reference sequence). V dropped 3 bases and J dropped 6; count of bases not matched to a gene: 4. The CDR3 reads CASSFRQGDGYTF. The DNA of the CDR3 is TGTGCCAGCAGTTTTAGGCAGGGGGATGGCTACACCTTC.

The V gene is TRBV2, the J gene TRBJ2-2; D may be TRBD1 (5 bases). This CDR3 contains 14 residues. From germline, CDR1 is SNHLY and CDR2 FYNNEI. The V gene lost 6 bases and the J gene lost 4 bases, with 12 bases spanning the gap. The CDR3 spells CASRDDSSTGELFF. Here the CDR3 DNA reads TGTGCCAGCAGGGACGACAGTTCCACCGGGGAGCTGTTTTTT.

The chain links TRBV18 to TRBJ1-1; D gene unclear. CDR3 length: 14 residues. Germline values: CDR1 KGHSH, CDR2 LQKENI. Deletions cut 5 bases from V and 4 bases from J, with 14 bases between. Written as DNA, the CDR3 is TGTGCCAGCTCATCCACCCAAGCTAGCACTGAAGCTTTCTTT. It is translated as CASSSTQASTEAFF.

CDR3 sequence (DNA): TGTGCCAGCAGCCAAGAAACAGGGAGGGCCTACGAGCAGTACTTC. As protein: CASSQETGRAYEQYF. V and J are TRBV4-2 and TRBJ2-7; weak D call: TRBD2 (7 bases). V was clipped by 0 bases and J by 2 bases, with 11 bases between them. The CDR3 spans 15 residues. Per the germline V gene, CDR1 is LGHNA and CDR2 is YNFKEQ.

The genes are TRBV10-3 and TRBJ2-7; D remains unclear. Trimming removed 0 bases at V and 1 base at J, with 7 bases between. The CDR3 length is 14 residues. Germline V lookup: CDR1 ENHRY, CDR2 SYGVKD. The CDR3 sequence: CAISESTGSYEQYF. Written as DNA, the CDR3 is TGTGCCATCAGTGAGTCGACGGGTTCCTACGAGCAGTACTTC.

The chain has TRBV25-1 and TRBJ2-7; D is unresolved. CDR1 and CDR2 from the germline V gene are MGHDK and SYGVNS. The CDR3 runs 12 residues. Deletions cut 3 bases from V and 3 bases from J, with 6 bases between. The chain's CDR3 is CASSEGSYEQYF. CDR3 nucleotides: TGTGCCAGCAGTGAGGGCAGCTACGAGCAGTACTTC.

In DNA, the CDR3 is TGTGCCAGCAGCTTAGGCGGGAGGGCCGACGAGCAGTACTTC. Protein product: CASSLGGRADEQYF. The chain combines TRBV7-3 with TRBJ2-7, with 9 bases matching TRBD2. Trimming cost V 2 bases and J 5 bases; bases outside gene matches: 4. The CDR3 spans 14 residues. Germline V gene sequence: CDR1 SGHTA, CDR2 FQGTGA.

The rearrangement joins TRBV5-4 to TRBJ2-7, with 11 positions matching TRBD1. V lost 3 bases to trimming and J lost 0 bases; unmatched junction nucleotides: 5. CDR1 and CDR2 from the germline V gene are SGHNT and YYREEE (reference sequence). The CDR3 totals 16 residues. Written as DNA, the CDR3 is TGTGCCAGCAGCTCGGGACAGGGGGGCAACTCCTACGAGCAGTACTTC. Residues: CASSSGQGGNSYEQYF.

This chain joins TRBV2 and TRBJ2-5; no definite D call. Germline CDR1 reads SNHLY; CDR2 reads FYNNEI. The V end was cut by 4 bases, the J end by 5 bases, with 14 bases between. CDR3 size: 14 residues. For the CDR3, the DNA is TGTGCCAGCAGTGTCGTGACGACCAGGGAGACCCAGTACTTC. It yields the protein CASSVVTTRETQYF.

This clone was recorded at least ten times. The sample contains more than one DNA sequence encoding this CDR3. The rearrangement uses TRBV30 and TRBJ2-6; 8 nucleotides agree with TRBD2. This CDR3 contains 15 residues. Germline V lookup: CDR1 GTSNPN, CDR2 SVGIG (reference sequence). Germline trimming cut 3 bases from V and 2 bases from J; bases unmatched to any gene: 3. DNA of the CDR3: TGTGCCTGGAGGCCGGGAGGGGCTGGGGCCAACGTCCTGACTTTC. Its translation is CAWRPGGAGANVLTF.

A single count supports this clone. The genes are TRBV15 and TRBJ2-3, with 10 nucleotides matching TRBD2. Germline lookup yields CDR1 LNHNV and CDR2 YYDKDF (reference sequence). This CDR3 has 16 residues. Losses at the gene ends were 0 bases for V and 6 bases for J; bases not matched to a gene: 6. CDR3 DNA sequence: TGTGCCACCAGCAGAGATCGAGTGGGACTAGCGGATACGCAGTATTTT. Translated, it gives CATSRDRVGLADTQYF.

The rearrangement joins TRBV28 to TRBJ2-1, with D unresolved. Per germline, CDR1 MDHEN and CDR2 SYDVKM. Trimming pared 8 bases from V and 9 bases from J, leaving 11 bases between. There are 11 residues in the CDR3. This CDR3 is CASGPMGEQFF. As DNA, the CDR3 is TGTGCCAGCGGCCCCATGGGTGAGCAGTTCTTC.

The chain links TRBV28 to TRBJ2-1, with D unclear. Deletions cut 10 bases from V and 4 bases from J, with 8 bases between. CDR1 is MDHEN, CDR2 SYDVKM, per germline. CDR3 length: 11 residues. The CDR3 DNA is TGTGCCACCTTTGGGTACAATGAGCAGTTCTTC. It encodes CATFGYNEQFF.

This chain links TRBV27 with TRBJ2-7; no clear D gene. The CDR3 has 12 amino acids. Germline assignment: CDR1 MNHEY and CDR2 SMNVEV (reference sequence). The V and J ends lost 3 bases and 6 bases respectively, with 9 bases between them. The chain's CDR3 is CASSFGSGEQYF. The CDR3 DNA follows: TGTGCCAGCAGTTTTGGTTCTGGCGAGCAGTACTTC.

CDR3 in DNA: TGCGCCAGCAGCCTGTCTAGCGGGAGGGCTGAGCAGTTCTTC. Protein sequence: CASSLSSGRAEQFF. This rearrangement joins TRBV5-1 to TRBJ2-1; TRBD2 matches at 12 bases. The germline V gene encodes CDR1 SGHRS and CDR2 YFSETQ. V trimming: 4 bases; J trimming: 9 bases; junction bases outside the gene matches: 5. There are 14 residues in the CDR3.

This clone was recorded a few times. V usage is TRBV28 and J usage is TRBJ1-5; no clear D gene. This CDR3 region has 15 residues. Germline V gene data show CDR1 as MDHEN and CDR2 as SYDVKM. V gave up 5 bases and J gave up 0 bases, with 11 bases separating them. Here the CDR3 DNA reads TGTGCCAGCAGTGTCAGGACCTCTAGCAATCAGCCCCAGCATTTT. It translates to CASSVRTSSNQPQHF.

This clone was found once. The J gene is TRBJ2-5, the V gene TRBV18; TRBD1 is a possible D gene (6 bases). The CDR3 runs 15 residues. Trimming shortened V by 3 bases and J by 0 bases, and 11 bases separated the two germline ends. Germline lookup yields CDR1 KGHSH and CDR2 LQKENI. The CDR3 nucleotides are TGTGCCAGCTCACCGAGCTGGACAGACCAAGAGACCCAGTACTTC. It yields the protein CASSPSWTDQETQYF.

Written as DNA, the CDR3 is TGTGCCAGCAGCCAGGGCGGGATAGACTCCGAGCAGTACTTC. Translated: CASSQGGIDSEQYF. The J gene is TRBJ2-7, the V gene TRBV14, with TRBD2 as a possible D gene (6 bases). Germline V CDR1 and CDR2: SGHDN, FVKESK. There are 14 residues in the CDR3. The V end was cut by 3 bases, the J end by 6 bases, with 15 bases between.

The J gene is TRBJ1-2, the V gene TRBV25-1; 8 bases align to TRBD1. The CDR3 runs to 15 residues. With V trimmed by 2 bases and J by 0 bases, 2 bases remained unmatched. Germline V gene lookup returns CDR1 MGHDK and CDR2 SYGVNS. As DNA, the CDR3 is TGTGCCAGCAGTGAACCGGACAGGGCTAACTATGGCTACACCTTC. It codes for CASSEPDRANYGYTF.

The chain recombines TRBV30 with TRBJ2-3; 9 bases are shared with TRBD2. The trim removed 2 bases at V and 4 bases at J, leaving 4 bases unmatched. The CDR3 has 14 amino acids. Germline V gene sequence: CDR1 GTSNPN, CDR2 SVGIG (reference sequence). CDR3 residues: CAWSLAGEADTQYF. CDR3 bases: TGTGCCTGGAGTTTAGCGGGAGAGGCAGATACGCAGTATTTT. The variable domain in full, completed from reference TRBV30 and TRBJ2-3, reads SQTIHQWPATLVQPVGSPLSLECTVEGTSNPNLYWYRQAAGRGLQLLFYSVGIGQISSEVPQNLSASRPQDRQFILSSKKLLLSDSGFYLCAWSLAGEADTQYFGPGTRLTVL.